Listed here are 13 T cell receptor beta chains from one sample, sequenced in a study of blood T cell repertoires in COVID-19. Clones were sequenced by immunoSEQ multiplex PCR, and TCRdb holds only the in-frame ones, with some missing. The sample lists 30,000 to 45,000 clones, approximately 81% occurring once. The specimen was peripheral blood. All receptors derive from a man older than 75 with active or convalescent COVID-19.

Worth noting for this clone: Within the sample, other DNA sequences also encode this same CDR3. This chain uses TRBV19 with TRBJ1-5, with D hard to call. Per germline, CDR1 LNHDA and CDR2 SQIVND (reference sequence). The length of the CDR3 is 13 residues. V shed 5 bases and J shed 3 bases, with 8 bases lying between them. This CDR3 is CASSGRDNQPQHF. The CDR3 DNA sequence: TGTGCCAGTAGTGGGCGGGACAATCAGCCCCAGCATTTT.

J is TRBJ2-3 and V is TRBV11-2, with 12 bases that match TRBD2. The CDR3 is 16 residues long. Germline V gene sequence: CDR1 SGHAT, CDR2 FQNNGV. Losses at the gene ends were 5 bases for V and 1 base for J; bases not matched to a gene: 4. The DNA of the CDR3 is TGTGCCAGCAGCCATAGGACTAGCGGGGGCACAGATACGCAGTATTTT. Protein product: CASSHRTSGGTDTQYF.

The rearrangement uses TRBV11-3 and TRBJ2-2; weak D call: TRBD2 (5 bases). In germline, CDR1 is SGHNT, CDR2 YENEEA. The CDR3 runs 14 residues. V shed 5 bases and J shed 13 bases, with 20 bases lying between them. In DNA form, the CDR3 reads TGTGCCAGCAGCGATAGCGTTGGTGAGAAGGGGCTGTTTTTT. The encoded protein is CASSDSVGEKGLFF.

V and J are TRBV5-6 and TRBJ1-4; D is ambiguous. The CDR3 runs to 15 residues. Germline V gene lookup returns CDR1 SGHDT and CDR2 YYEEEE. V was clipped by 3 bases and J by 7 bases, with 16 bases between them. CDR3 coding DNA: TGTGCCAGCAGCTCCACATTCAGGCCCGGTGAAAAACTGTTTTTT. Amino acid sequence: CASSSTFRPGEKLFF.

The genes are TRBV6-5 and TRBJ2-1, with D tentatively TRBD2 (6 bases). Trimming stripped 0 bases from V and 8 bases from J, with 14 bases between. The CDR3 is 15 residues long. The germline V gene encodes CDR1 MNHEY and CDR2 SVGAGI. The CDR3 reads CASSYSGRFIHEQFF. For the CDR3, the DNA is TGTGCCAGCAGTTACTCAGGGAGGTTTATCCATGAGCAGTTCTTC.

This clone was seen only once. The rearrangement joins TRBV12-3 or TRBV12-4 to TRBJ1-1; D is possibly TRBD1 (5 bases). Trimming pared 6 bases from V and 1 base from J, leaving 9 bases between. The CDR3 is 13 residues long. The CDR3 bases are TGTGCCAGCAGCTGGGGCGAGAACACTGAAGCTTTCTTT. Protein product: CASSWGENTEAFF.

The CDR3 DNA follows: TGTGCCACCAGCAGGGACAGGGAGGATGGCTACACCTTC. It yields the protein CATSRDREDGYTF. V and J are TRBV15 and TRBJ1-2; 8 bases are shared with TRBD1. The V segment lost 3 bases and the J segment 6 bases; nucleotides outside the gene matches: 3. This CDR3 is built from 13 residues. CDR1 and CDR2 (germline): LNHNV, YYDKDF (reference sequence).

The genes are TRBV12-5 and TRBJ1-1; D unclear. CDR1 is LGHNT, CDR2 FRNRAP, per germline. The V end lost 2 bases, the J end lost 3 bases, and 7 bases lay between the germline ends. The CDR3 loop spans 13 amino acids. This CDR3 is CASGLTRDTEAFF. The CDR3 DNA reads TGTGCTAGTGGTTTGACACGGGACACTGAAGCTTTCTTT.

The CDR3 region is CASSPVTRANEKLFF. The CDR3 region has the DNA TGTGCCAGCAGCCCCGTAACGAGGGCTAATGAAAAACTGTTTTTT. This chain joins TRBV7-9 and TRBJ1-4; no clear D gene. From germline, CDR1 is SEHNR and CDR2 FQNEAQ (reference sequence). The V end lost 5 bases, the J end lost 3 bases, and 13 bases lay between the germline ends. The CDR3 covers 15 residues.

This rearrangement joins TRBV2 to TRBJ2-7, with 12 nucleotides matching TRBD2. V lost 4 bases to trimming and J lost 3 bases; unmatched junction nucleotides: 4. Germline V gene sequence: CDR1 SNHLY, CDR2 FYNNEI. The length of the CDR3 is 15 residues. The CDR3 DNA reads TGTGCCAGCAGTGGGGGACTAGCGGGCATCTACGAGCAGTACTTC. It specifies CASSGGLAGIYEQYF.

The chain employs TRBV4-1 and TRBJ1-1; no firm D call. The CDR3 contains 15 residues. V dropped 0 bases and J dropped 1 base, with 9 bases sitting between them. Per germline, CDR1 MGHRA and CDR2 YSYEKL. Here the CDR3 DNA reads TGCGCCAGCAGCCAAGAACAGAGCACGAACACTGAAGCTTTCTTT. It translates to CASSQEQSTNTEAFF.

This clone was seen a few times. The rearrangement uses TRBV5-1 and TRBJ1-4, with 8 nucleotides matching TRBD1. The CDR3 has 13 residues. Germline V gives CDR1 SGHRS, CDR2 YFSETQ. After removal of 4 bases from V and 8 bases from J, the junction contained 4 bases not matched to a gene. CDR3 sequence: CASSHTGGEKLFF. In DNA form, the CDR3 reads TGCGCCAGCAGCCACACAGGGGGGGAAAAACTGTTTTTT. Based on the CDR3 plus reference TRBV5-1 and TRBJ1-4, the full variable domain is KAGVTQTPRYLIKTRGQQVTLSCSPISGHRSVSWYQQTPGQGLQFLFEYFSETQRNKGNFPGRFSGRQFSNSRSEMNVSTLELGDSALYLCASSHTGGEKLFFGSGTQLSVL.

The J gene is TRBJ2-7, the V gene TRBV3-1 (or the pseudogene TRBV3-2); no firm D call. V was cut by 3 bases and J by 5 bases, with 5 bases left in between. CDR1 and CDR2 (germline): LGHDT, YNNKEL (reference sequence). The CDR3 spans 11 residues. The DNA for the CDR3 is TGTGCCAGCAGCCAGGGCCACGAGCAGTACTTC. Its protein product is CASSQGHEQYF.